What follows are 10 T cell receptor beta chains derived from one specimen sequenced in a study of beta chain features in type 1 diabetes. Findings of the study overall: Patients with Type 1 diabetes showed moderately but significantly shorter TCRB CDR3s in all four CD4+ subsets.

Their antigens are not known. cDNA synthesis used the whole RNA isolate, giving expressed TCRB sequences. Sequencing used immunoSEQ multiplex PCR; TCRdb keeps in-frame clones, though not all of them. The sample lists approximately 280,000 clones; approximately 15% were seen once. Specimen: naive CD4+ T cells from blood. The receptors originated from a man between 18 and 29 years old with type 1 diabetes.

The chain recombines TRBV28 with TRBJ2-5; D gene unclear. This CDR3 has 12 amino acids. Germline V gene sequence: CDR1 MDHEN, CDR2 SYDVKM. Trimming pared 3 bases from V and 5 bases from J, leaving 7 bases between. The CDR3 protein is CASSFPRETQYF. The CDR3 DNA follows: TGTGCCAGCAGTTTTCCTCGTGAGACCCAGTACTTC. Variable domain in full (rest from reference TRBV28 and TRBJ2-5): DVKVTQSSRYLVKRTGEKVFLECVQDMDHENMFWYRQDPGLGLRLIYFSYDVKMKEKGDIPEGYSVSREKKERFSLILESASTNQTSMYLCASSFPRETQYFGPGTRLLVL.

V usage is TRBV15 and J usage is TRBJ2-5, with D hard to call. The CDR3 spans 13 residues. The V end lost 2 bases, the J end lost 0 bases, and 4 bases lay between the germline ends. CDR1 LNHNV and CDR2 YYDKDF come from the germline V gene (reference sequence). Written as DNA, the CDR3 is TGTGCCACCAGCAGACCGTACCAAGAGACCCAGTACTTC. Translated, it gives CATSRPYQETQYF.

The CDR3 spells CASKRAGGGNEQFF. CDR3 sequence (DNA): TGCGCCAGCAAAAGGGCCGGAGGCGGGAATGAGCAGTTCTTC. The chain links TRBV4-3 to TRBJ2-1, with D tentatively TRBD2 (5 bases). With 7 bases removed from V and 7 bases from J, the gap between germline ends came to 17 bases. This CDR3 has 14 residues. Germline V gene lookup returns CDR1 LGHNA and CDR2 YSLEER.

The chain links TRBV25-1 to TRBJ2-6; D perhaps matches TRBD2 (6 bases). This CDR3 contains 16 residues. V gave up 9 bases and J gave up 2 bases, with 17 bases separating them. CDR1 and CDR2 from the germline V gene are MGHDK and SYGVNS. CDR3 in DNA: TGTGCCAGAGGGCGGGGCGCAGATACTGGGGCCAACGTCCTGACTTTC. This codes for CARGRGADTGANVLTF.

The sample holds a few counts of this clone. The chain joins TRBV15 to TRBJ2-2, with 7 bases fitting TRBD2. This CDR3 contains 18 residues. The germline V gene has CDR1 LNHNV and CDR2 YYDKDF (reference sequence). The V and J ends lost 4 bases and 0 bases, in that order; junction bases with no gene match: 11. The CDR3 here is CATSTIPAGVPNTGELFF. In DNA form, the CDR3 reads TGTGCCACCAGCACCATCCCGGCGGGGGTCCCGAACACCGGGGAGCTGTTTTTT.

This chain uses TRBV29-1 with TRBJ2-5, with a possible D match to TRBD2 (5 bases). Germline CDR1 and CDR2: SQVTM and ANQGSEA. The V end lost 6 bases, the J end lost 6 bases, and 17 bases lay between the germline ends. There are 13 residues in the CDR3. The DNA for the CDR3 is TGCAGCGTCTCTGGCGCAGAGCGGCAGACCCAGTACTTC. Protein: CSVSGAERQTQYF.

CDR3 DNA sequence: TGTGCCAGCAGTTTAGGCGGGCCGCAGAAAGCCTACGAGCAGTACTTC. As protein: CASSLGGPQKAYEQYF. The rearrangement uses TRBV27 and TRBJ2-7; possibly TRBD2 for D (5 bases). Trimming removed 2 bases at V and 2 bases at J, with 16 bases between. CDR1 and CDR2 from the germline V gene are MNHEY and SMNVEV (reference sequence). The CDR3 runs to 16 residues.

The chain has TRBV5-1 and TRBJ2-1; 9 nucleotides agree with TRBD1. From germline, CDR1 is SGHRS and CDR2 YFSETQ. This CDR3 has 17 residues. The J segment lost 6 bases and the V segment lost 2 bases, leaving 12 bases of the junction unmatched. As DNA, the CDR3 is TGCGCCAGCAGCTTCCCACCGGGACAGGGCATTCTCAATGAGCAGTTCTTC. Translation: CASSFPPGQGILNEQFF.

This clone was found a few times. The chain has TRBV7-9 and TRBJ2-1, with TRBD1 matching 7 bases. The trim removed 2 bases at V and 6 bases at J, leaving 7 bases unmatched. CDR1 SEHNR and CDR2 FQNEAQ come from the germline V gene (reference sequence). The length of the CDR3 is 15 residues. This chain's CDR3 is CASSLTGAEGNEQFF. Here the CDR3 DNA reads TGTGCCAGCAGCTTAACAGGGGCAGAGGGCAATGAGCAGTTCTTC.

DNA for the CDR3: TGTGCCTGGAGTGTTGATGTAGATCGCAATCAGCCCCAGCATTTT. Translating gives CAWSVDVDRNQPQHF. The chain employs TRBV30 and TRBJ1-5; D remains ambiguous. Germline V gene sequence: CDR1 GTSNPN, CDR2 SVGIG (reference sequence). Trimming left V 0 bases short and J 2 bases short, with 11 bases between. CDR3 size: 15 residues.